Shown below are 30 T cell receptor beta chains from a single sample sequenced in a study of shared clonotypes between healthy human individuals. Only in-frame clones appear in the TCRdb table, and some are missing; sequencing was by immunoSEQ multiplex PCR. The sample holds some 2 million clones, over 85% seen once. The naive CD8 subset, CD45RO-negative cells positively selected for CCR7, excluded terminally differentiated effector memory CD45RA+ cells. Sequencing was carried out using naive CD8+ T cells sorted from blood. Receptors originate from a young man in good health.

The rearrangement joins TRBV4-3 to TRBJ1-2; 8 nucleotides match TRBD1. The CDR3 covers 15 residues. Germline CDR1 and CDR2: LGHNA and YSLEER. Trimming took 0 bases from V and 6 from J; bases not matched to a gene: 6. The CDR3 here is CASSQDGAGGHGYTF. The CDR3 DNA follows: TGCGCCAGCAGCCAAGATGGGGCAGGGGGCCATGGCTACACCTTC.

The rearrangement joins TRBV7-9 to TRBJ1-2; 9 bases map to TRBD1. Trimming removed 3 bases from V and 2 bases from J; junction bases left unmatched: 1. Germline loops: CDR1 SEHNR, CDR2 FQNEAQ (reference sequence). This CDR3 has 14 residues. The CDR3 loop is CASSFGQGNYGYTF. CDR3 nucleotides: TGTGCCAGCAGCTTCGGACAGGGGAACTATGGCTACACCTTC.

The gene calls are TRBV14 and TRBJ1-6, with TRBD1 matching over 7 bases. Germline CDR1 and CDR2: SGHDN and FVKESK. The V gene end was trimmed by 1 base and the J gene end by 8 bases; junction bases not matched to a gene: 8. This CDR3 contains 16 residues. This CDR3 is CASSQAVGGTYSPLHF. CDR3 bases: TGTGCCAGCAGCCAAGCTGTAGGGGGCACTTATTCACCCCTCCACTTT. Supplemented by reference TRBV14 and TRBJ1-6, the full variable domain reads EAGVTQFPSHSVIEKGQTVTLRCDPISGHDNLYWYRRVMGKEIKFLLHFVKESKQDESGMPNNRFLAERTGGTYSTLKVQPAELEDSGVYFCASSQAVGGTYSPLHFGNGTRLTVT.

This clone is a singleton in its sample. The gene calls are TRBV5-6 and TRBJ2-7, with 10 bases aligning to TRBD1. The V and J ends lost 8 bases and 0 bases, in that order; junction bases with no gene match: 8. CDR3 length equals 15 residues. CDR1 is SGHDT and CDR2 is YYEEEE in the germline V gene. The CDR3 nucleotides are TGTGCCAGTACCCCGGACAGGGGGAGCTCCTACGAGCAGTACTTC. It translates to CASTPDRGSSYEQYF.

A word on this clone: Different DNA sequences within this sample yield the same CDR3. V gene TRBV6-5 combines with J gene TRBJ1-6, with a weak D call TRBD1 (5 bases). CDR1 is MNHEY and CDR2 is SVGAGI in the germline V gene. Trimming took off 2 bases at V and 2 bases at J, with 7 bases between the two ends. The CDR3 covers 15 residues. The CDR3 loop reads CASSYGGPYNSPLHF. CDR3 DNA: TGTGCCAGCAGTTACGGGGGACCCTATAATTCACCCCTCCACTTT.

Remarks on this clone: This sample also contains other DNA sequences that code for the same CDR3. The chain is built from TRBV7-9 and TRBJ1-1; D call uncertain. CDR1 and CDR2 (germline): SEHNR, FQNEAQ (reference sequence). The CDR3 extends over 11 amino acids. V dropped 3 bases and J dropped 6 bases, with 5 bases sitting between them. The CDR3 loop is CASSFGAEAFF. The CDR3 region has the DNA TGTGCCAGCAGCTTCGGCGCTGAAGCTTTCTTT.

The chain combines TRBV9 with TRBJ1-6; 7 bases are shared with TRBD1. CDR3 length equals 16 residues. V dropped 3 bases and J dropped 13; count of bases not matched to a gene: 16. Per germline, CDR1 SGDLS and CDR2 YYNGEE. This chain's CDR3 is CASSDKPDRTTDPLHF. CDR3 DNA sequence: TGTGCCAGCAGCGATAAACCGGACAGGACAACGGACCCCCTCCACTTT.

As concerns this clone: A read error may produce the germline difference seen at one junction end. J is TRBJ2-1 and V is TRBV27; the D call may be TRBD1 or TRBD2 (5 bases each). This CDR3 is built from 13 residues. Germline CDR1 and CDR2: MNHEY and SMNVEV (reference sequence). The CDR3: CASTGGVFNEQFF. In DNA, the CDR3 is TGTGCCAGCACTGGGGGAGTCTTCAATGAACAGTTCTTC.

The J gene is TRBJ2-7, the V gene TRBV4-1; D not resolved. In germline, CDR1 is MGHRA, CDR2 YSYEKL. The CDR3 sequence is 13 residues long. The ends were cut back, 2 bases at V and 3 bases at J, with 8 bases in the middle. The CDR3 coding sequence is TGCGCCAGCAGCCAACAGGAATTCTACGAGCAGTACTTC. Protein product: CASSQQEFYEQYF.

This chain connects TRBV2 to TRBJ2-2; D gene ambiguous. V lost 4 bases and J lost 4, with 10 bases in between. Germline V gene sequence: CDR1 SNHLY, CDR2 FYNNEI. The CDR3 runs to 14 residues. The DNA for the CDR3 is TGTGCCAGCAGTGTGGTTGAGAGCACCGGGGAGCTGTTTTTT. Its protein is CASSVVESTGELFF.

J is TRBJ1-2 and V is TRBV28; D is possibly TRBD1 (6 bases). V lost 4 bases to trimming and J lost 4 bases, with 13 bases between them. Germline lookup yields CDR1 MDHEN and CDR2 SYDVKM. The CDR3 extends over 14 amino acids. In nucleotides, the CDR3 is TGTGCCAGCAGTTGGGAGGGGGGCTCCTATGGCTACACCTTC. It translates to CASSWEGGSYGYTF.

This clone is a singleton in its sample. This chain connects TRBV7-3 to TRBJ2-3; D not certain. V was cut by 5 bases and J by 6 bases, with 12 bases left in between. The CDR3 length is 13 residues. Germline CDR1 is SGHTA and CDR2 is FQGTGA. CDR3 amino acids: CASSHIYGDTQYF. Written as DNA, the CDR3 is TGTGCCAGCAGCCACATTTACGGGGATACGCAGTATTTT.

CDR3 region: CASSYEGLGPQHF. The CDR3 DNA sequence: TGTGCCAGCAGTTACGAGGGATTGGGACCCCAGCATTTT. The gene calls are TRBV6-6 and TRBJ1-5; no definite D call. The V end lost 2 bases, the J end lost 10 bases, and 12 bases lay between the germline ends. CDR1 is MNHNY, CDR2 SVGAGI, per germline (reference sequence). CDR3 length: 13 residues.

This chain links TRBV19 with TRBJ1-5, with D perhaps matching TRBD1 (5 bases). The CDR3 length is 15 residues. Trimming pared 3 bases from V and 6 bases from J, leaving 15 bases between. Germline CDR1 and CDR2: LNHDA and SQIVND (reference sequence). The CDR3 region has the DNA TGTGCCAGTAGTATGGATCTTTGGGGGACTCAGCCCCAGCATTTT. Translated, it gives CASSMDLWGTQPQHF.

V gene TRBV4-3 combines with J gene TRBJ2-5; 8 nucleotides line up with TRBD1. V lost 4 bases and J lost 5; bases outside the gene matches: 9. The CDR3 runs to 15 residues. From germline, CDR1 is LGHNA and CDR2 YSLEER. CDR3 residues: CASSRLTGVGETQYF. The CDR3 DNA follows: TGCGCCAGCAGCCGATTGACAGGGGTCGGCGAGACCCAGTACTTC.

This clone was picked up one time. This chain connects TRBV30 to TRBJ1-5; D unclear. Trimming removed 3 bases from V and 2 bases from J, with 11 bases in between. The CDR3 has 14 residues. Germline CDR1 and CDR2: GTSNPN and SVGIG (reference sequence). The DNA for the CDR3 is TGTGCCTGGAGAACGGGAGTCGGCAATCAGCCCCAGCATTTT. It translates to CAWRTGVGNQPQHF.

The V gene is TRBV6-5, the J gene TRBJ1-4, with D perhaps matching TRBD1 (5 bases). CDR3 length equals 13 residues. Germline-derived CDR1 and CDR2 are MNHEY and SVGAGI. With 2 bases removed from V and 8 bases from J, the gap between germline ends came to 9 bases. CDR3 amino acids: CASSYVAGEKLFF. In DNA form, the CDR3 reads TGTGCCAGCAGTTACGTAGCAGGGGAAAAACTGTTTTTT.

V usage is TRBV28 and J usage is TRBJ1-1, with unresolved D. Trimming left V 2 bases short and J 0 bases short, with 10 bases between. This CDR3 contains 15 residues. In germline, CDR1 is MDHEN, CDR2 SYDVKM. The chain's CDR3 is CASSLRAVLNTEAFF. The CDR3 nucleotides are TGTGCCAGCAGTTTACGGGCAGTATTGAACACTGAAGCTTTCTTT. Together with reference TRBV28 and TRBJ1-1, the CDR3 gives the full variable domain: DVKVTQSSRYLVKRTGEKVFLECVQDMDHENMFWYRQDPGLGLRLIYFSYDVKMKEKGDIPEGYSVSREKKERFSLILESASTNQTSMYLCASSLRAVLNTEAFFGQGTRLTVV.

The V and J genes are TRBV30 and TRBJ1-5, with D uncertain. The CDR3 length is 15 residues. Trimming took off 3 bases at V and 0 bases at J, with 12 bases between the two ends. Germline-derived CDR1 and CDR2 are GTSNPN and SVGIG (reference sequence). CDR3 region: CAWRDGRYSNQPQHF. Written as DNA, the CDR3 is TGTGCCTGGAGGGACGGCCGATATAGCAATCAGCCCCAGCATTTT.

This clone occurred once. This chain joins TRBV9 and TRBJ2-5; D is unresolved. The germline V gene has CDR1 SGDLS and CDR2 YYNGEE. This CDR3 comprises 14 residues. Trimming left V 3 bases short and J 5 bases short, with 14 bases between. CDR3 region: CASSGEGLWETQYF. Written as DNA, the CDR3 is TGTGCCAGCAGCGGGGAAGGGTTATGGGAGACCCAGTACTTC.

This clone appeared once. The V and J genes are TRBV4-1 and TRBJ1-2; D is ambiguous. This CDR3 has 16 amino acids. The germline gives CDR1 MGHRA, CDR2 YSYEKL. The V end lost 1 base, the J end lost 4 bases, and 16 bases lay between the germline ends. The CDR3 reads CASSQVDASDGYGYTF. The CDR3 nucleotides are TGCGCCAGCAGCCAAGTGGACGCCTCGGATGGCTATGGCTACACCTTC.

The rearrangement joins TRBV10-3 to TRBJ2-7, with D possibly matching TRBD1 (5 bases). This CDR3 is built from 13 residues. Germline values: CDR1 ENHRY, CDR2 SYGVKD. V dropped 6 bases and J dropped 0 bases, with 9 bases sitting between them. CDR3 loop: CAIRETDSYEQYF. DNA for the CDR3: TGTGCCATCAGGGAGACAGACTCCTACGAGCAGTACTTC.

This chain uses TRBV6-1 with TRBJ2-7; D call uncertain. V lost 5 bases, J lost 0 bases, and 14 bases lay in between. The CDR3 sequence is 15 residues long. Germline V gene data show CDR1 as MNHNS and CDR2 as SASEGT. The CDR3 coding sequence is TGTGCCAGCAGTTTGACTGGCCTGGGCTCCTACGAGCAGTACTTC. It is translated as CASSLTGLGSYEQYF.

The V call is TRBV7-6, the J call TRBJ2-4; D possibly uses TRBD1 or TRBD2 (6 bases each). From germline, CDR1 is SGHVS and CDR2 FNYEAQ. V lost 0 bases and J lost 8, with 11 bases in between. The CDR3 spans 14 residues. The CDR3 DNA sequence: TGTGCCAGCAGCTTAGCGGGGGGCTTCGACATTCAGTACTTC. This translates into CASSLAGGFDIQYF. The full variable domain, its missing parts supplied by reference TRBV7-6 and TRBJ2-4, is GAGVSQSPRYKVTKRGQDVALRCDPISGHVSLYWYRQALGQGPEFLTYFNYEAQQDKSGLPNDRFSAERPEGSISTLTIQRTEQRDSAMYRCASSLAGGFDIQYFGAGTRLSVL.

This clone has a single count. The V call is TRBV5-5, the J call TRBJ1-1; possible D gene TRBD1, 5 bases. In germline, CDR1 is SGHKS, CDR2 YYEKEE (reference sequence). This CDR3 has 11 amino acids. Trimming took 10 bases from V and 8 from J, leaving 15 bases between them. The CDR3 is CACSRRGEAFF. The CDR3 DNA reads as TGTGCCTGCTCAAGGAGGGGAGAAGCTTTCTTT. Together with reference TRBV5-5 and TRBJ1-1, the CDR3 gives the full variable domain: DAGVTQSPTHLIKTRGQQVTLRCSPISGHKSVSWYQQVLGQGPQFIFQYYEKEERGRGNFPDRFSARQFPNYSSELNVNALLLGDSALYLCACSRRGEAFFGQGTRLTVV.

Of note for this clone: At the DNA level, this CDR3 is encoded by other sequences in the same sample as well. This CDR3 is CASSGPYEQYF. CDR3 sequence (DNA): TGTGCCAGTAGTGGACCGTACGAGCAGTACTTC. The gene calls are TRBV19 and TRBJ2-7; D is uncertain. The CDR3 extends over 11 amino acids. Per the germline V gene, CDR1 is LNHDA and CDR2 is SQIVND (reference sequence). Between the trimmed V and J ends, which lost 5 bases and 4 bases, there was a span of 6 bases.

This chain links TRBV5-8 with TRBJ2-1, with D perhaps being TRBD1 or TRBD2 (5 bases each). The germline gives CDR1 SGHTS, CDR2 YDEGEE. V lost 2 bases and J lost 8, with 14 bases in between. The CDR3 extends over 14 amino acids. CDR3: CASSLGTRLDEQFF. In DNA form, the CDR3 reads TGTGCCAGCAGCTTAGGGACCAGACTCGATGAGCAGTTCTTC.

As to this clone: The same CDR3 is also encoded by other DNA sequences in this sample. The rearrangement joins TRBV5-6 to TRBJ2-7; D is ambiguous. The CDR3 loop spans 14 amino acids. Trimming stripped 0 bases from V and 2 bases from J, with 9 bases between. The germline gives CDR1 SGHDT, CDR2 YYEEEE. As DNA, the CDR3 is TGTGCCAGCAGCTTGGGAGGTTCAACCTACGAGCAGTACTTC. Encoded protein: CASSLGGSTYEQYF.

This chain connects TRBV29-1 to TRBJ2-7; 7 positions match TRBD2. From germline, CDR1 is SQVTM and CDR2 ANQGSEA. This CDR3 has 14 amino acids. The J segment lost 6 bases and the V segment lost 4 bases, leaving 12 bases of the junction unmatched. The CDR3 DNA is TGCAGCGTTGTAGCGGGCTATGGGAGGGGCGAGCAGTACTTC. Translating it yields CSVVAGYGRGEQYF.

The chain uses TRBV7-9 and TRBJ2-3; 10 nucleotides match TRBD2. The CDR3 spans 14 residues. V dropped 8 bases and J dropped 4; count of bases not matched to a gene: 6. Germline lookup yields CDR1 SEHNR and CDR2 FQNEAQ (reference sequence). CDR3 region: CASAGSGGADTQYF. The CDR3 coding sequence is TGTGCCAGCGCAGGAAGCGGGGGGGCAGATACGCAGTATTTT.